This entry lists 27 T cell receptor beta chains sequenced from one sample in a study of human T cells and chemical hapten exposure. The time point is: healthy volunteer bleed at 2 weeks. The starting material, unfractionated whole blood, was used for total RNA extraction. TCRdb redid the calling of the RACE reads with MiXCR, one entry per CDR3 protein. The sample yields roughly 130,000 distinct CDR3 sequences, approximately 9.5% seen once. The sequencing input was whole blood. The receptors were gathered from a male donor in good health. Some clones in this sample may be carry-over from other donors' samples.

The sample holds many counts of this clonotype. The chain joins TRBV20-1 to TRBJ2-7, with TRBD2 identical over 10 bases. Germline CDR1 reads DFQATT; CDR2 reads SNEGSKA (reference sequence). V dropped 3 bases and J dropped 1; count of bases not matched to a gene: 6. The CDR3 contains 15 residues. CDR3 nucleotides: TGCAGTGCTAGTCGTACTAGCGGGGTTTCCTACGAGCAGTACTTC. Protein sequence: CSASRTSGVSYEQYF.

This clonotype was detected a few times. J is TRBJ2-7 and V is TRBV21-1; no check of the table's D call, TRBD1, against the DNA was made. TRBV21-1 is tagged as a pseudogene. CDR3 size: 14 residues. The CDR3 reads CASLASDRKYEQYF. In DNA form, the CDR3 reads TGTGCCAGCCTAGCCTCGGACAGGAAGTACGAGCAGTACTTC.

This clonotype has at least ten counts. V gene TRBV7-3 combines with J gene TRBJ2-7; D is uncertain. The CDR3 spans 13 residues. V was clipped by 2 bases and J by 6 bases, with 11 bases between them. The germline gives CDR1 SGHTA, CDR2 FQGTGA. CDR3 coding DNA: TGTGCCAGCAGCTTAGACTTAGGCGGCGAGCAGTACTTC. Translated: CASSLDLGGEQYF.

Only a few counts were recorded for this clonotype. The V call is TRBV20-1, the J call TRBJ2-2; 13 nucleotides line up with TRBD2. Per the germline V gene, CDR1 is DFQATT and CDR2 is SNEGSKA (reference sequence). The CDR3 length is 19 residues. Germline trimming cut 2 bases from V and 2 bases from J; bases unmatched to any gene: 11. The CDR3 DNA is TGCAGTGCTAGAATCCCGGTCGGGACTAGCGGGATCAACACCGGGGAGCTGTTTTTT. Translated: CSARIPVGTSGINTGELFF.

The V call is TRBV25-1, the J call TRBJ1-1; D is undetermined. The V gene's germline CDR1 is MGHDK and CDR2 SYGVNS. The CDR3 covers 13 residues. Trimming left V 5 bases short and J 4 bases short, with 11 bases between. The CDR3 bases are TGTGCCAGCAGTACGGGCGTGGGCACTGAAGCTTTCTTT. Protein: CASSTGVGTEAFF.

The chain links TRBV7-2 to TRBJ2-2; 8 positions agree with TRBD1. Trimming cost V 5 bases and J 2 bases; bases outside gene matches: 13. The CDR3 length is 18 residues. Germline lookup yields CDR1 SGHTA and CDR2 FQGNSA. DNA for the CDR3: TGTGCCAGCAGCCTGCCCCTTCAGGGGGCGCGAAACACCGGGGAGCTGTTTTTT. Protein sequence: CASSLPLQGARNTGELFF.

This chain connects TRBV6-5 to TRBJ2-7; 7 positions agree with TRBD2. V lost 0 bases, J lost 0 bases, and 8 bases stayed unmatched. CDR1 is MNHEY and CDR2 is SVGAGI in the germline V gene. There are 17 residues in the CDR3. The CDR3 region is CASSYSLGAGSSYEQYF. As DNA, the CDR3 is TGTGCCAGCAGTTACTCCCTGGGAGCGGGGAGCTCCTACGAGCAGTACTTC.

The chain recombines TRBV6-1 with TRBJ2-7, with 7 bases that match TRBD1. The germline V gene has CDR1 MNHNS and CDR2 SASEGT. The junction had 6 bases not matched to a gene; V was cut back by 0 bases and J by 4 bases. The CDR3 sequence is 15 residues long. CDR3 sequence: CASSEAATGEYEQYF. The CDR3 DNA reads as TGTGCCAGCAGTGAAGCCGCCACAGGGGAGTACGAGCAGTACTTC.

The table lists this clonotype with many counts. The chain employs TRBV27 and TRBJ2-5; TRBD2 agrees at 8 bases. Trimming took 5 bases from V and 1 from J; bases not matched to a gene: 9. Germline assignment: CDR1 MNHEY and CDR2 SMNVEV (reference sequence). CDR3 length: 16 amino acids. The CDR3 coding sequence is TGTGCCAGCAGTCAGTCATCACTAGCGGCCCAAGAGACCCAGTACTTC. As protein: CASSQSSLAAQETQYF.

This clonotype was recorded a few times. The chain links TRBV2 to TRBJ1-1; D ambiguous. V lost 4 bases to trimming and J lost 3 bases, with 9 bases between them. Germline values: CDR1 SNHLY, CDR2 FYNNEI. CDR3 length: 13 amino acids. Written as DNA, the CDR3 is TGTGCCAGCAGTGTTGGGCCGTACACTGAAGCTTTCTTT. Translated: CASSVGPYTEAFF.

This clonotype was counted a few times. The gene calls are TRBV9 and TRBJ1-1, with D possibly matching TRBD1 (5 bases). The germline V gene encodes CDR1 SGDLS and CDR2 YYNGEE. Trimming left V 3 bases short and J 3 bases short, with 9 bases between. The CDR3 covers 13 residues. The CDR3 DNA reads as TGTGCCAGCAGCGCCGGGACCTACACTGAAGCTTTCTTT. This gives the protein CASSAGTYTEAFF.

A single count supports this clonotype. A junction end diverges from the germline sequence, so it may reflect a read error. The chain carries TRBV19 and TRBJ1-2; the D gene is possibly TRBD1 (6 bases). Germline V gene sequence: CDR1 LNHDA, CDR2 SQIVND (reference sequence). CDR3 length: 15 amino acids. In DNA form, the CDR3 reads TGTGCCAGGAGTATAGATCGATCAGGGGACTATGGCTACACCTTC. This codes for CARSIDRSGDYGYTF.

This clonotype was counted at least ten times. The V and J genes are TRBV2 and TRBJ2-2, with D perhaps matching TRBD1 (5 bases). CDR3 length: 16 residues. Looked up from germline, CDR1 is SNHLY and CDR2 is FYNNEI. V was clipped by 2 bases and J by 2 bases, with 12 bases between them. This CDR3 reads CASSERRQLNTGELFF. CDR3 sequence (DNA): TGTGCCAGCAGTGAACGTAGACAGCTAAACACCGGGGAGCTGTTTTTT.

In this sample, this clonotype turned up a few times. The chain employs TRBV9 and TRBJ1-2; no definite D call. Trimming removed 0 bases at V and 7 bases at J, with 13 bases between. The CDR3 has 14 amino acids. The germline CDR1 and CDR2 sequences are SGDLS and YYNGEE. The CDR3 DNA reads TGTGCCAGCAGCGTAGCGGGCAGTCAACTTGGCTACACCTTC. Translation gives CASSVAGSQLGYTF.

This chain joins TRBV5-1 and TRBJ1-6, with D uncertain. The V and J ends lost 0 bases and 3 bases respectively, with 22 bases between them. CDR3 length: 20 residues. The germline V gene has CDR1 SGHRS and CDR2 YFSETQ. CDR3 sequence reads: CASSLDSPHLTPIYNSPLHF. DNA of the CDR3: TGCGCCAGCAGCTTGGATTCCCCACACCTTACCCCTATCTATAATTCACCCCTCCACTTT.

This clonotype showed up just a few times. As DNA, the CDR3 is TGCGCCAGCAGAACAACAGGGAGGACAGATACGCAGTATTTT. Translation: CASRTTGRTDTQYF. V and J are TRBV5-1 and TRBJ2-3; D may be TRBD1 or TRBD2 (6 bases each). The V gene's germline CDR1 is SGHRS and CDR2 YFSETQ. V was clipped by 5 bases and J by 3 bases, with 13 bases between them. The CDR3 runs 14 residues.

The chain combines TRBV29-1 with TRBJ2-7; weak D call: TRBD2 (5 bases). Germline CDR1 is SQVTM and CDR2 is ANQGSEA. The CDR3 sequence is 13 residues long. V was shortened by 6 bases and J by 2 bases, with 14 bases between the two germline ends. In DNA, the CDR3 is TGCAGCGTGGAGGACGCGAACCCCTACGAGCAGTACTTC. It is translated as CSVEDANPYEQYF.

The chain joins TRBV4-3 to TRBJ1-6; TRBD1 matches 10 bases. With 3 bases clipped from V and 6 bases from J, the junction kept 5 bases outside the gene matches. Germline V gives CDR1 LGHNA, CDR2 YSLEER. The CDR3 consists of 16 residues. CDR3 DNA sequence: TGCGCCAGCAGCCAGGGACAGGGGCCACTTAATTCACCCCTCCACTTT. Translated, it gives CASSQGQGPLNSPLHF.

The chain is built from TRBV15 and TRBJ1-1, with D unresolved. The CDR3 has 14 residues. Trimming stripped 3 bases from V and 0 bases from J, with 8 bases between. CDR1 and CDR2 (germline): LNHNV, YYDKDF (reference sequence). The CDR3: CATSRTVMNTEAFF. CDR3 bases: TGTGCCACCAGCAGGACCGTCATGAACACTGAAGCTTTCTTT.

This clonotype was found a few times. The rearrangement uses TRBV12-3 or TRBV12-4 and TRBJ2-3; maybe TRBD1 (5 bases). Trimming removed 2 bases at V and 4 bases at J, with 13 bases between. The CDR3 consists of 15 residues. The CDR3 sequence: CASSLWQGIPDTQYF. For the CDR3, the DNA is TGTGCCAGCAGTTTATGGCAGGGAATTCCAGATACGCAGTATTTT.

This clonotype came up many times. The V call is TRBV5-5, the J call TRBJ1-3; D remains unclear. Germline V gene sequence: CDR1 SGHKS, CDR2 YYEKEE (reference sequence). This CDR3 comprises 14 residues. The ends were cut back, 0 bases at V and 3 bases at J, with 7 bases in the middle. The CDR3 DNA reads TGTGCCAGCAGCTTGGGAGGGTTTGGAAACACCATATATTTT. Amino acid sequence: CASSLGGFGNTIYF.

This clonotype has more than one count but fewer than ten. The genes are TRBV15 and TRBJ2-7, with TRBD2 matching 12 bases. The CDR3 covers 16 residues. Germline lookup yields CDR1 LNHNV and CDR2 YYDKDF (reference sequence). Trimming removed 1 base from V and 1 base from J; junction bases left unmatched: 2. The CDR3 DNA is TGTGCCACCAGCAGAGTGGGACTAGCGGGTTCCTACGAGCAGTACTTC. Protein: CATSRVGLAGSYEQYF. Full variable domain (outside the CDR3, taken from reference TRBV15 and TRBJ2-7): DAMVIQNPRYQVTQFGKPVTLSCSQTLNHNVMYWYQQKSSQAPKLLFHYYDKDFNNEADTPDNFQSRRPNTSFCFLDIRSPGLGDTAMYLCATSRVGLAGSYEQYFGPGTRLTVT.

This clonotype was recorded a few times. The rearrangement uses TRBV11-2 and TRBJ2-7; 7 nucleotides match TRBD2. This CDR3 region has 15 residues. Trimming at V came to 4 bases and at J to 0 bases, leaving 6 bases not matched to a gene. CDR1 is SGHAT and CDR2 is FQNNGV in the germline V gene. The CDR3 coding sequence is TGTGCCAGCAGCTACTCTAGCGGCCACTCCTACGAGCAGTACTTC. It is translated as CASSYSSGHSYEQYF.

This clonotype was seen at least ten times. The V call is TRBV7-9, the J call TRBJ1-6, with TRBD1 matching 8 bases. This CDR3 contains 15 residues. Germline V gene sequence: CDR1 SEHNR, CDR2 FQNEAQ (reference sequence). V was clipped by 5 bases and J by 8 bases; unmatched bases: 8. For the CDR3, the DNA is TGTGCCAGCAGCCGGACAGGGATTGCGGATTCACCCCTCCACTTT. Its translation: CASSRTGIADSPLHF.

The CDR3 sequence: CASSPQGGLNYGYTF. The CDR3 DNA follows: TGTGCCAGCAGTCCGCAGGGAGGCCTTAACTATGGCTACACCTTC. This chain joins TRBV6-5 and TRBJ1-2; possibly TRBD1 for D (5 bases). The germline CDR1 and CDR2 sequences are MNHEY and SVGAGI. The germline V and J ends were trimmed by 5 bases and 1 base, with 14 bases remaining between them. The CDR3 totals 15 residues.

The chain combines TRBV4-3 with TRBJ1-5; D is uncertain. Trimming took off 0 bases at V and 7 bases at J, with 10 bases between the two ends. The CDR3 is made up of 14 amino acids. CDR1 is LGHNA and CDR2 is YSLEER in the germline V gene. CDR3 nucleotide sequence: TGCGCCAGCAGCCAAGATATCGGGAGACAGCCCCAGCATTTT. It codes for CASSQDIGRQPQHF.

The rearrangement links TRBV10-2 to TRBJ1-1, with 8 bases that match TRBD1. This CDR3 region has 15 residues. The V gene's germline CDR1 is WSHSY and CDR2 SAAADI. With V trimmed by 7 bases and J by 4 bases, 11 bases remained unmatched. In DNA, the CDR3 is TGCGCCAGCACTTCGGACAGGGTATCGGTCACTGAAGCTTTCTTT. Its translation is CASTSDRVSVTEAFF.